The source of this TCR beta chain is a study of T cell changes during pregnancy in multiple sclerosis. CDR1 MNHNY and CDR2 SVGAGI come from the germline V gene (reference sequence). This CDR3 has 15 amino acids. J gave up 3 bases and V 8 bases, and 9 bases lay outside the gene matches. Measured with immunoSEQ multiplex PCR; TCRdb has only the in-frame clones, and not every one. The table includes some 40,000 clones, around nine tenths detected once. The chain links TRBV6-6 to TRBJ1-4; TRBD1 matches at 7 bases. The sequenced sample was CD4+ T cells from peripheral blood mononuclear cells, obtained before pregnancy. This clonotype was obtained from a female donor with multiple sclerosis, enrolled in a pregnancy study. The CDR3 is CASHTTGAPNEKLFF. CDR3 nucleotide sequence: TGTGCCAGCCACACCACAGGGGCCCCTAATGAAAAACTGTTTTTT.